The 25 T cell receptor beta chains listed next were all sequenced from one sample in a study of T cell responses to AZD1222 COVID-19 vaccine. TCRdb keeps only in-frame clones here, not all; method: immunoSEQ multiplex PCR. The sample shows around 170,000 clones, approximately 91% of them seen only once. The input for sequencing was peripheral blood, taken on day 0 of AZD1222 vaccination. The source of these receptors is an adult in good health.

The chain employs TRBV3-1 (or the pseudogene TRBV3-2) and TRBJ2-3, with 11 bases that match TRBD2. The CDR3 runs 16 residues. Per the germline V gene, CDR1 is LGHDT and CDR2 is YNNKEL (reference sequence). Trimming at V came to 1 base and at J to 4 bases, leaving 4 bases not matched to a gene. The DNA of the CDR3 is TGTGCCAGCAGCCAAGTAGCGGGAGGGGTTCCAGATACGCAGTATTTT. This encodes CASSQVAGGVPDTQYF.

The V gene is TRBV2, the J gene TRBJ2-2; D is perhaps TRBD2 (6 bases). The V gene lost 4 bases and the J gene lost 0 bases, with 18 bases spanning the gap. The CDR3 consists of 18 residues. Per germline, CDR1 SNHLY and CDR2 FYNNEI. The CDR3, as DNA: TGTGCCAGCAGTGTTTTTGTCCAAGCGGGCCCGAACACCGGGGAGCTGTTTTTT. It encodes CASSVFVQAGPNTGELFF. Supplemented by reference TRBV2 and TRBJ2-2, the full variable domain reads EPEVTQTPSHQVTQMGQEVILRCVPISNHLYFYWYRQILGQKVEFLVSFYNNEISEKSEIFDDQFSVERPDGSNFTLKIRSTKLEDSAMYFCASSVFVQAGPNTGELFFGEGSRLTVL.

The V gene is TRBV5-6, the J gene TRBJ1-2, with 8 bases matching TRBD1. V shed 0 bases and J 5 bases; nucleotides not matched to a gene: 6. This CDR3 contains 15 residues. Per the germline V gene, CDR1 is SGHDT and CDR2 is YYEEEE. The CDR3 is CASSLVTGGSYGYTF. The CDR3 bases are TGTGCCAGCAGCTTGGTCACAGGGGGGTCGTATGGCTACACCTTC.

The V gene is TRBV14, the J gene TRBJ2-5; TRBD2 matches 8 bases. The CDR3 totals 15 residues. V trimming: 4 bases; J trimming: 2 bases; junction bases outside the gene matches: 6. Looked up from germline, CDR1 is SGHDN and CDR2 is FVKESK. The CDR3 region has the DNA TGTGCCAGCAGCCCAATGGCGGGGGGTCAAGAGACCCAGTACTTC. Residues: CASSPMAGGQETQYF.

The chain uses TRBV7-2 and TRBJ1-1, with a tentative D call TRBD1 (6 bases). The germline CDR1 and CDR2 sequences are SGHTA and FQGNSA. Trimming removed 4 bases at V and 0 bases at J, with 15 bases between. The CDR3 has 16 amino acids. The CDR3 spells CASSSGGGYLNTEAFF. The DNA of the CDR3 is TGTGCCAGCAGCTCCGGGGGCGGGTATCTGAACACTGAAGCTTTCTTT.

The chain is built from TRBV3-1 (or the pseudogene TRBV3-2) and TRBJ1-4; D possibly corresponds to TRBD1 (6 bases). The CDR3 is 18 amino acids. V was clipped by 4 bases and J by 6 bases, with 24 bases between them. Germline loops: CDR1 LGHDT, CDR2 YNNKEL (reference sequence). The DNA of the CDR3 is TGTGCCAGCAGCCCTACCGGGGGGGGCCCAGGACCGGATGAAAAACTGTTTTTT. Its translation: CASSPTGGGPGPDEKLFF.

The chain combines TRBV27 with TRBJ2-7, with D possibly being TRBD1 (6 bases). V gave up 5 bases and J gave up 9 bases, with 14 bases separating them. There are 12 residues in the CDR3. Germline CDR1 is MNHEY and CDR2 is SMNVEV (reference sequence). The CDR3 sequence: CASSPKGVGQYF. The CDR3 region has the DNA TGTGCCAGCAGTCCCAAGGGGGTAGGGCAGTACTTC.

The CDR3 nucleotides are TGTGCCAGCAGCAAATTGGGACAGCTGAACTATGGCTACACCTTC. Its protein product is CASSKLGQLNYGYTF. The chain employs TRBV27 and TRBJ1-2; 7 positions match TRBD1. Germline CDR1 and CDR2: MNHEY and SMNVEV (reference sequence). This CDR3 comprises 15 residues. The V gene end was trimmed by 6 bases and the J gene end by 2 bases; junction bases not matched to a gene: 9.

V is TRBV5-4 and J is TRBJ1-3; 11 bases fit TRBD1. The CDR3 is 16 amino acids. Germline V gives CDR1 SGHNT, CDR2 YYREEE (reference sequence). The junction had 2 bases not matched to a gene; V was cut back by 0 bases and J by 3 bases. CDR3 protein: CASSLGTGGVGNTIYF. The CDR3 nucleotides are TGTGCCAGCAGCTTGGGGACAGGGGGCGTTGGAAACACCATATATTTT.

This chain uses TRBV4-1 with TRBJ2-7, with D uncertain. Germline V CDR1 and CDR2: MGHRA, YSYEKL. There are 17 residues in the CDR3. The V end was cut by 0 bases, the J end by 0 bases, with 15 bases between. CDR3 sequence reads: CASSQEAWGTNSYEQYF. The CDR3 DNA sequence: TGCGCCAGCAGCCAAGAGGCCTGGGGAACGAACTCCTACGAGCAGTACTTC.

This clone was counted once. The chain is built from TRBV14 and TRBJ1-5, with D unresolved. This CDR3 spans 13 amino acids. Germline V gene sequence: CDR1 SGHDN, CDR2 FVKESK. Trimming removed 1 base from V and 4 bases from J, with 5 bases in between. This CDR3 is CASSQGVNQPQHF. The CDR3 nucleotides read TGTGCCAGCAGCCAAGGGGTGAATCAGCCCCAGCATTTT. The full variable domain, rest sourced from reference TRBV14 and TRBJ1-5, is EAGVTQFPSHSVIEKGQTVTLRCDPISGHDNLYWYRRVMGKEIKFLLHFVKESKQDESGMPNNRFLAERTGGTYSTLKVQPAELEDSGVYFCASSQGVNQPQHFGDGTRLSIL.

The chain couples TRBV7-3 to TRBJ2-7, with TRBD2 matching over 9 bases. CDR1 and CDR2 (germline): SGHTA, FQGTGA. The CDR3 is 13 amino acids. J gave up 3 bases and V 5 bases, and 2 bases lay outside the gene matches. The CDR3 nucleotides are TGTGCCAGCAGCCGCGGGGGGGACTACGAGCAGTACTTC. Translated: CASSRGGDYEQYF.

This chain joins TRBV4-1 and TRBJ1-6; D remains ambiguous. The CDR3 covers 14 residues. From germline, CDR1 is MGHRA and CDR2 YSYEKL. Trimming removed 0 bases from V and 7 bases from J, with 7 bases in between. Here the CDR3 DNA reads TGCGCCAGCAGCCAAGACCGCGCGAATTCACCCCTCCACTTT. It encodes CASSQDRANSPLHF.

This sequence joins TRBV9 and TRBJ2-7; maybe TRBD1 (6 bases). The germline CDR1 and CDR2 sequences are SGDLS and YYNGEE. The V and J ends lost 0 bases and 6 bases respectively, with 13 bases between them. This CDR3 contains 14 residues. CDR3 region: CASSVDVGASEQYF. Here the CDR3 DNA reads TGTGCCAGCAGCGTAGATGTGGGGGCAAGCGAGCAGTACTTC.

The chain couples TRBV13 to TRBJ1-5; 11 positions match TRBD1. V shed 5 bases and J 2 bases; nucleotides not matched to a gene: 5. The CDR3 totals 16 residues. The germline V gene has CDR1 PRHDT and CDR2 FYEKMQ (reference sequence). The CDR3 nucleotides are TGTGCCAGCAGCCGATGGGGACAGGGGGGCAATCAGCCCCAGCATTTT. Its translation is CASSRWGQGGNQPQHF.

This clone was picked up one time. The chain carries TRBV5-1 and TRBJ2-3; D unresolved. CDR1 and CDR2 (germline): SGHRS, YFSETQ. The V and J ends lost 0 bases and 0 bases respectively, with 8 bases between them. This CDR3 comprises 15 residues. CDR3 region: CASSLEGDSTDTQYF. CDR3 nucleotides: TGCGCCAGCAGCTTGGAGGGCGATAGCACAGATACGCAGTATTTT.

This CDR3 reads CASSYGQLETQYF. CDR3 bases: TGTGCCAGCAGTTACGGACAGTTAGAGACCCAGTACTTC. The chain carries TRBV6-2 or TRBV6-3 and TRBJ2-5; maybe TRBD1 (6 bases). Between the trimmed V and J ends, which lost 2 bases and 4 bases, there was a span of 8 bases. There are 13 residues in the CDR3. Per germline, CDR1 MNHEY and CDR2 SVGEGT.

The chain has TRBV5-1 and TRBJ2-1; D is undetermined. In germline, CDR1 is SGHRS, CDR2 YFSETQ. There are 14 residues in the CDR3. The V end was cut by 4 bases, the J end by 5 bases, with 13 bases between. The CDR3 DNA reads TGCGCCAGCAGCCCCCCCCTAATGGACAATGAGCAGTTCTTC. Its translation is CASSPPLMDNEQFF.

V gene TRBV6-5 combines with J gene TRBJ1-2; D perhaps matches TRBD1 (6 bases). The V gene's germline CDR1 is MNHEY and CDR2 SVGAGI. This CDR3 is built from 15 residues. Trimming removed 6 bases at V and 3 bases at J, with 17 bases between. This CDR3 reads CASRKESRGHYGYTF. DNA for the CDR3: TGTGCCAGCAGGAAAGAGTCCCGGGGGCACTATGGCTACACCTTC.

The CDR3 region is CAISQGGVLNQPQHF. In nucleotides, the CDR3 is TGTGCCATCAGCCAGGGGGGGGTTTTAAATCAGCCCCAGCATTTT. V is TRBV10-3 and J is TRBJ1-5, with 7 bases identical to TRBD1. This CDR3 comprises 15 residues. The V segment lost 6 bases and the J segment 4 bases; nucleotides outside the gene matches: 9. Germline V lookup: CDR1 ENHRY, CDR2 SYGVKD.

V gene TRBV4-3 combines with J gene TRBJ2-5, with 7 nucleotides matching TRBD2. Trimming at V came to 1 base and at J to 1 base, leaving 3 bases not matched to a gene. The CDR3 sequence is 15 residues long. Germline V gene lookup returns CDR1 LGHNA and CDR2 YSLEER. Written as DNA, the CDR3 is TGCGCCAGCAGCCAAGGGACTAGTTCCCAAGAGACCCAGTACTTC. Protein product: CASSQGTSSQETQYF.

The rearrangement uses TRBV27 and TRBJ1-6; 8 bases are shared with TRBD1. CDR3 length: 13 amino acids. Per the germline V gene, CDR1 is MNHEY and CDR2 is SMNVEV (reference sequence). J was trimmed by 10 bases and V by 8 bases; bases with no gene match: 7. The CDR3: CASRTGMESPLHF. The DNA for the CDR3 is TGTGCCAGCCGGACAGGGATGGAATCACCCCTCCACTTT.

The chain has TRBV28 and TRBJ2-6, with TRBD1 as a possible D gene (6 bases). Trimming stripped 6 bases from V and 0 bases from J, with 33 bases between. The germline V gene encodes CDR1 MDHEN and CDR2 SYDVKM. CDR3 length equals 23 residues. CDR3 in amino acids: CASSPISPNPGQQTDSGANVLTF. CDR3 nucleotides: TGTGCCAGCAGCCCGATTTCACCTAACCCGGGACAACAGACCGACTCTGGGGCCAACGTCCTGACTTTC.

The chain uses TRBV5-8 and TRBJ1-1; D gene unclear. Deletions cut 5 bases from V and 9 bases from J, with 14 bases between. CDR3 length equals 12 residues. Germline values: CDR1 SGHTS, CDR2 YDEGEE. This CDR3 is CASSRSPGQAFF. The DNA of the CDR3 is TGTGCCAGCAGTCGCTCCCCGGGTCAAGCTTTCTTT. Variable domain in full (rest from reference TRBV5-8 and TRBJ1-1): EAGVTQSPTHLIKTRGQQATLRCSPISGHTSVYWYQQALGLGLQFLLWYDEGEERNRGNFPPRFSGRQFPNYSSELNVNALELEDSALYLCASSRSPGQAFFGQGTRLTVV.

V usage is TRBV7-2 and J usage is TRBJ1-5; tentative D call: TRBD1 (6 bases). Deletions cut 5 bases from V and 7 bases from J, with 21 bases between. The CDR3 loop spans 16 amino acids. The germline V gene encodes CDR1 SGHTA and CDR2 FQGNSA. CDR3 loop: CASSPMQGSVGQPQHF. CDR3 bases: TGTGCCAGCAGCCCCATGCAGGGGAGCGTAGGCCAGCCCCAGCATTTT.